Sequencing of this TCR beta chain was carried out in a study of radiotherapy plus CTLA-4 blockade in lung cancer. About this clone: Its antigen is undetermined.

This CDR3 comprises 17 residues. CTLA-4 blockade using ipilimumab, together with focal radiation, was received by patients with chemo-refractory metastatic non-small-cell lung cancer. Using immunoSEQ multiplex PCR, the repertoire was profiled, and TCRdb retains in-frame clones only, with some absent. This sample has 40,000 to 50,000 clones; about 74% occur once, and the top ten carry around a tenth. Study-wide results and limits: Dynamics of early blood T cell clones, together with interferon-beta, were reportedly the best predictors of response. Following radiotherapy plus ipilimumab, tumor-derived TCR clones expanded in the blood.

The V call is TRBV21-1, the J call TRBJ2-2; the D call TRBD2 from the table was never checked on the DNA. TRBV21-1 is classified as a pseudogene. The TCR comes from a human donor with non-small cell lung cancer who had stable disease on radiotherapy plus ipilimumab. This specimen was peripheral blood, taken from a patient treated with radiotherapy plus ipilimumab. CDR3 amino acids: CASSKPTSGAYTGELFF. The CDR3 nucleotides read TGTGCCAGCAGCAAACCGACTAGCGGGGCCTACACCGGGGAGCTGTTTTTT.